A selection of T cell receptor beta chains follows, all from one sample in a study of CD8 T cells in ankylosing spondylitis. Using its own MiXCR run on the 5' RACE reads, TCRdb lists one record per CDR3 protein. The sample lists about 240,000 distinct CDR3 sequences, over 9.5% occurring once. The sequenced sample was blood, either unsorted or a sorted T cell fraction (not recorded which). All receptors derive from a male donor with ankylosing spondylitis or in good health (not recorded which). Each CDR3 is given with its conserved first and last residue. D genes are given only for firm matches. Size is stated for part of the rows, as once, few or many counts, or as a class when the clone is expanded.

abundance | d_gene | j_gene | v_gene | CDR3nt | CDR3aa
NA | TRBD1 | TRBJ1-2 | TRBV7-9 | TGTGCCAGCAGCTTATTTGGGGACAGGCGAAACTATGGCTACACCTTC | CASSLFGDRRNYGYTF
many | NA | TRBJ2-1 | TRBV29-1 | TGCACGGCTGGCGGGCTTTACCTCAATGAGCAGTTCTTC | CTAGGLYLNEQFF
many | NA | TRBJ2-1 | TRBV7-7 | TGTGCCAGCAGCTTGGGGCAAGGGCCGGGCAATGAGCAGTTCTTC | CASSLGQGPGNEQFF
many | NA | TRBJ2-2 | TRBV15 | TGTGCCACCAGCAGAGACCGGCGTGACACCGGGGAGCTGTTTTTT | CATSRDRRDTGELFF
many | TRBD2 | TRBJ2-1 | TRBV7-8 | TGTGCCAGCAGCTTGGGGGAGGGCCGGGCGTACAATGAGCAGTTCTTC | CASSLGEGRAYNEQFF
NA | NA | TRBJ1-1 | TRBV3-1 | TGTGCCAGCAGCCAAAGGAGGACAGACAGGAACACTGAAGCTTTCTTT | CASSQRRTDRNTEAFF
many | TRBD2 | TRBJ2-1 | TRBV29-1 | TGCACCGGGACCGGGACTAGCGGGGTTGGTGAGCAGTTCTTC | CTGTGTSGVGEQFF
many | NA | TRBJ2-2 | TRBV11-2 | TGTGCCAGCAGCTTCCTGGGGGGCGGGGAGCTGTTTTTT | CASSFLGGGELFF
many | NA | TRBJ2-1 | TRBV25-1 | TGTGCCAGCAGTGAGGACGGACGGAACTCCTACAATGAGCAGTTCTTC | CASSEDGRNSYNEQFF
NA | NA | TRBJ1-1 | TRBV27 | TGTGCCAGCAGTCCTGGGGGGGCAAGCACTGAAGCTTTCTTT | CASSPGGASTEAFF
many | NA | TRBJ2-2 | TRBV10-3 | TGTGCCATCAGTGAAAGGGCCCCTGGCACCGGGGAGCTGTTTTTT | CAISERAPGTGELFF
few | TRBD2 | TRBJ2-5 | TRBV20-1 | TGCAGTGCTCACATGAGCGGGAGGGCCCCCGAGACCCAGTACTTC | CSAHMSGRAPETQYF
many | TRBD2 | TRBJ2-2 | TRBV28 | TGTGCCAGCAGTATATCTACCGGGACTAGCGGACTTAGCCTCACCGGGGAGCTGTTTTTT | CASSISTGTSGLSLTGELFF
few | TRBD2 | TRBJ2-2 | TRBV11-2 | TGTGCCAGCAGCTCCCCTTCGGGGGGGGCGAACACCGGGGAGCTGTTTTTT | CASSSPSGGANTGELFF
NA | TRBD2 | TRBJ2-5 | TRBV7-9 | TGTGCCAGCAGCTCCTCCGCGGGGGGGTCGGAGACCCAGTACTTC | CASSSSAGGSETQYF
many | TRBD1 | TRBJ1-5 | TRBV11-2 | TGTGCCAGCAGCTTAGAGGGACAGAGCAATCAGCCCCAGCATTTT | CASSLEGQSNQPQHF
many | NA | TRBJ1-2 | TRBV10-3 | TGTGCCATCAGTTCACAGGACTATGGCTACACCTTC | CAISSQDYGYTF
many | NA | TRBJ1-4 | TRBV10-3 | TGTGCCATCAGTGAGTCGTGGCAGTCTAATGAAAAACTGTTTTTT | CAISESWQSNEKLFF
many | NA | TRBJ1-2 | TRBV29-1 | TGCAGCGTGAGGCAAGGGGCAGCCTCAAGAAACGGCTACACCTTC | CSVRQGAASRNGYTF
many | NA | TRBJ1-1 | TRBV12-3/TRBV12-4 | TGTGCCAGCATACTGGGGGTGAACACTGAAGCTTTCTTT | CASILGVNTEAFF
many | NA | TRBJ2-7 | TRBV12-3/TRBV12-4 | TGTGCCAGCAGTTTCGGGACGACCACCTACGAGCAGTACTTC | CASSFGTTTYEQYF
many | NA | TRBJ2-7 | TRBV7-9 | TGTGCCAGCAGCCTCCGGCGCTACGAGCAGTACTTC | CASSLRRYEQYF
NA | NA | TRBJ1-5 | TRBV20-1 | TGCAGGGCTAGGGCCCCGGGCGGGGACCTCCTGAGCAATCAGCCCCAGCATTTT | CRARAPGGDLLSNQPQHF
NA | NA | TRBJ1-5 | TRBV30 | TGTGCCTGGAGTGTACGCGGGGGGCGTCAGCCCCAGCATTTT | CAWSVRGGRQPQHF
many | NA | TRBJ2-7 | TRBV10-3 | TGTGCCATCAGTGGATCGGTGGGGCAGGGGCCTACAGGCGAGCAGTACTTC | CAISGSVGQGPTGEQYF
once | NA | TRBJ1-4 | TRBV25-1 | TGTGCCAGCAAAGAAGGCGAGCGGGGCGTTAATGAAAAACTGTTTTTT | CASKEGERGVNEKLFF
many | TRBD2 | TRBJ2-7 | TRBV5-5 | TGTGCCAGCCCCCGGGGGGGCTACGAGCAGTACTTC | CASPRGGYEQYF
few | TRBD1 | TRBJ1-1 | TRBV7-2 | TGTGCCAGCAGCTTACGGGGGAGAGGACAGGGTGAGACTGAAGCTTTCTTT | CASSLRGRGQGETEAFF
many | NA | TRBJ1-5 | TRBV25-1 | TGTGCCAGCAGTGAATATATGGGGGAGCAGCCCCAGCATTTT | CASSEYMGEQPQHF
NA | TRBD2 | TRBJ2-5 | TRBV7-9 | TGTGCCAGCAGCTTAGAGTCTAGCGGGCGTGTAGATACCCAGTACTTC | CASSLESSGRVDTQYF
many | NA | TRBJ2-1 | TRBV25-1 | TGTGCCAGCACCCGGGCTTGGAACAATGAGCAGTTCTTC | CASTRAWNNEQFF
many | NA | TRBJ2-1 | TRBV9 | TGTGCCAGCAGCGTAGGGCCCGGAACCTACAATGAGCAGTTCTTC | CASSVGPGTYNEQFF
NA | NA | TRBJ2-3 | TRBV29-1 | TGCAGCTCTCGGACAGCTAGCACAGATACGCAGTATTTT | CSSRTASTDTQYF
NA | NA | TRBJ2-5 | TRBV20-1 | NA | CSAALGTGIQETQYF
NA | TRBD1 | TRBJ2-3 | TRBV25-1 | TGTGCCAGCAGTGCCTTATTCACAGGGGCAGATACGCAGTATTTT | CASSALFTGADTQYF
many | NA | TRBJ2-5 | TRBV3-1 | TGTGCCAGCAGCCCTCAGCCCCCTCAGACCCAGTACTTC | CASSPQPPQTQYF
NA | TRBD1 | TRBJ2-2 | TRBV12-3/TRBV12-4 | TGTGCCAGCAGAAGCGGGACAGGGGCACCCGGGGAGCTGTTTTTT | CASRSGTGAPGELFF
NA | TRBD1 | TRBJ2-1 | TRBV7-9 | TGTGCCAGCAGGGGGGACAGGGTCTCCTACAATGAGCAGTTCTTC | CASRGDRVSYNEQFF
many | TRBD2 | TRBJ2-1 | TRBV20-1 | TGCAGTGCTAGAGTCGCTAGCGGGAGTGGGAATGAGCAGTTCTTC | CSARVASGSGNEQFF
many | NA | TRBJ2-3 | TRBV4-1 | TGCGCCAGCAGCCAAGACCGGGCAGGGGGCACAGATACGCAGTATTTT | CASSQDRAGGTDTQYF
many | TRBD1 | TRBJ2-1 | TRBV7-9 | TGTGCCATGCCCAGGGGGAGCAATGAGCAGTTCTTC | CAMPRGSNEQFF
many | NA | TRBJ1-1 | TRBV20-1 | TGCAGTGCTAGCTACAGGGAAGGGACTGAAGCTTTCTTT | CSASYREGTEAFF
many | TRBD1 | TRBJ1-1 | TRBV19 | TGTGCCAGTAGTACCCACAGGGGATTGAACACTGAAGCTTTCTTT | CASSTHRGLNTEAFF
many | NA | TRBJ2-1 | TRBV20-1 | TGCAGTCCCTCCGACGGGGCTTATTACAATGAGCAGTTCTTC | CSPSDGAYYNEQFF
many | NA | TRBJ2-1 | TRBV3-1 | TGTGCCAGCAGCACGGACGCGGTCTTC | CASSTDAVF
many | TRBD2 | TRBJ2-2 | TRBV5-1 | TGCGCCAGCAGCTTGGCTCTGCCGGGACTAGCGACATCCGGGGAGCTGTTTTTT | CASSLALPGLATSGELFF